Below, 2 T cell receptor beta chains from the same sample are listed, as sequenced in a study of identifying expanded T cells in peripheral blood. This table comes from immunoSEQ multiplex PCR, and its TCRdb copy is limited to in-frame clones, with some not included. Of roughly 100,000 clones in the sample, approximately 90% were seen once. Sequenced input: blood. Receptors originate from a person aged 18 to 75 in good health.

This clone was counted between two and nine times. The chain combines TRBV10-2 with TRBJ1-6, with D maybe TRBD1 (6 bases). The CDR3 spans 13 residues. The germline V gene has CDR1 WSHSY and CDR2 SAAADI. The V end lost 6 bases, the J end lost 6 bases, and 9 bases lay between the germline ends. In nucleotides, the CDR3 is TGCGCCAGCAGACAGGGTTTTAATTCACCCCTCCACTTT. Translation: CASRQGFNSPLHF.

The J gene is TRBJ1-3, the V gene TRBV4-3, with 8 positions matching TRBD1. The CDR3 sequence is 15 residues long. Germline trimming cut 3 bases from V and 7 bases from J; bases unmatched to any gene: 8. Germline CDR1 and CDR2: LGHNA and YSLEER. The CDR3 loop reads CASSHRQGAWNTIYF. The CDR3 DNA follows: TGCGCCAGCAGCCACCGCCAGGGGGCTTGGAACACCATATATTTT.